Listed here are 25 T cell receptor beta chains from one sample, sequenced in a study of regulatory T cells in long-lasting Graves disease. With iRepertoire HTBI primers and Arm-PCR of CDR3 regions, TCR beta libraries were built. TCRdb re-analysed the multiplex PCR reads in MiXCR, keeping a single row per CDR3 protein. The sample has nearly 350,000 distinct CDR3 sequences; about 20% are singletons. Time point indicated: persistent/refractory GD, antithyroid drugs over 5 years with positive TRAb. The TCR library was made from RNA that had been extracted from PBMCs in TRIzol. The sequences come from peripheral blood mononuclear cells (PBMCs), collected when the disease was refractory, from a patient treated with antithyroid drugs. Source of these receptors: a female donor with Graves disease.

This clonotype has ten or more counts. The genes are TRBV2 and TRBJ2-2; D call uncertain. V was shortened by 10 bases and J by 13 bases, with 7 bases between the two germline ends. Germline assignment: CDR1 SNHLY and CDR2 FYNNEI. The CDR3 contains 8 residues. The CDR3 protein is CAIYSLFF. DNA of the CDR3: TGTGCCATCTACTCGCTGTTTTTT.

The sample holds many counts of this clonotype. V gene TRBV29-1 combines with J gene TRBJ2-7; D remains ambiguous. CDR3 length: 12 residues. Germline CDR1 reads SQVTM; CDR2 reads ANQGSEA. Trimming took off 5 bases at V and 2 bases at J, with 10 bases between the two ends. CDR3 DNA sequence: TGCAGCGTTCTGGACGGAACCTACGAGCAGTACTTC. It codes for CSVLDGTYEQYF.

This clonotype has more than one count but fewer than ten. V gene TRBV14 combines with J gene TRBJ2-5; 9 nucleotides agree with TRBD1. The length of the CDR3 is 15 residues. The ends lost 4 bases at V and 3 bases at J; junction bases unmatched: 6. Per germline, CDR1 SGHDN and CDR2 FVKESK. CDR3 coding DNA: TGTGCCAGCAGCCGCCGGACAGGGGTTGAAGAGACCCAGTACTTC. This encodes CASSRRTGVEETQYF.

This clonotype has more than one count but fewer than ten. The gene calls are TRBV24-1 and TRBJ1-2; 7 nucleotides match TRBD1. Per germline, CDR1 KGHDR and CDR2 SFDVKD. This CDR3 is built from 15 residues. Losses at the gene ends were 4 bases for V and 4 bases for J; bases not matched to a gene: 8. CDR3 bases: TGTGCCACCAGTGACCAATGGACAGGACTCTATGGCTACACCTTC. As protein: CATSDQWTGLYGYTF.

The table lists this clonotype with a few counts. The chain joins TRBV4-3 to TRBJ1-2, with a weak D call TRBD1 (5 bases). V was cut by 6 bases and J by 10 bases, with 15 bases left in between. Germline lookup yields CDR1 LGHNA and CDR2 YSLEER. This CDR3 has 12 amino acids. CDR3 nucleotide sequence: TGCGCCAGCAGGGGGGAGGCGCGGGACTACACCTTC. This codes for CASRGEARDYTF.

The table lists this clonotype with many counts. The V and J genes are TRBV6-1 and TRBJ2-7; D assignment may be TRBD1 or TRBD2 (5 bases each). CDR3 length: 17 residues. The germline CDR1 and CDR2 sequences are MNHNS and SASEGT. V was clipped by 5 bases and J by 1 base, with 21 bases between them. CDR3 sequence: CASSLPIGTDSSYEQYF. CDR3 bases: TGTGCCAGCAGTCTCCCGATTGGGACGGATTCTTCCTACGAGCAGTACTTC.

As regards this clonotype: A much larger clone is a single base away; this may be a read error. This sequence joins TRBV7-9 and TRBJ1-5; no firm D call. Germline V gene lookup returns CDR1 SEHNR and CDR2 FQNEAQ (reference sequence). The CDR3 has 16 residues. The CDR3 here is CASRSHLLTSSQPQHF. CDR3 DNA sequence: TGTGCCAGCAGGTCGCATCTCCTAACTAGCAGTCAGCCCCAGCATTTT.

About this clonotype itself: This clone may be a read error of a much larger clone one base away. The CDR3 region is CASSQELVSGYGYAF. The CDR3 nucleotides are TGTGCCAGCAGCCAAGAATTGGTTTCCGGCTATGGCTACGCCTTC. The V and J genes are TRBV3-1 and TRBJ1-2, with D unresolved. CDR1 and CDR2 (germline): LGHDT, YNNKEL (reference sequence). The CDR3 runs to 15 residues.

The chain combines TRBV6-1 with TRBJ2-2; D not certain. Per germline, CDR1 MNHNS and CDR2 SASEGT. V gave up 8 bases and J gave up 4 bases, with 11 bases separating them. The CDR3 has 13 residues. The CDR3 reads CASAQVVTGELFF. The CDR3 nucleotides read TGTGCCAGCGCGCAGGTTGTCACCGGGGAGCTGTTTTTT.

This clonotype was seen ten or more times. The rearrangement links TRBV27 to TRBJ2-4; perhaps TRBD1 as D (6 bases). Looked up from germline, CDR1 is MNHEY and CDR2 is SMNVEV (reference sequence). V lost 8 bases, J lost 6 bases, and 11 bases lay in between. The CDR3 runs 12 residues. The DNA for the CDR3 is TGTGCCAGCGGGTCCAGGGGAAACATTCAGTACTTC. Amino acids: CASGSRGNIQYF.

This clonotype was found many times. The chain carries TRBV2 and TRBJ2-7; D gene ambiguous. The germline V gene has CDR1 SNHLY and CDR2 FYNNEI. The CDR3 has 14 residues. With 4 bases removed from V and 0 bases from J, the gap between germline ends came to 10 bases. The CDR3 sequence is CASSGTKSSYEQYF. DNA for the CDR3: TGTGCCAGCAGTGGTACGAAGAGCTCCTACGAGCAGTACTTC.

This clonotype has just a few counts. The V gene is TRBV5-1, the J gene TRBJ2-2; 9 nucleotides align to TRBD2. The germline V gene has CDR1 SGHRS and CDR2 YFSETQ. The CDR3 contains 16 residues. J gave up 3 bases and V 2 bases, and 5 bases lay outside the gene matches. DNA of the CDR3: TGCGCCAGCAGCTTAGTAGCGGGAGATTACACCGGGGAGCTGTTTTTT. Translating it yields CASSLVAGDYTGELFF.

This clonotype was recorded at least ten times. The V gene is TRBV11-1, the J gene TRBJ2-2, with D hard to call. With 11 bases removed from V and 2 bases from J, the gap between germline ends came to 9 bases. Germline lookup yields CDR1 SGHAT and CDR2 FQDESV (reference sequence). This CDR3 has 12 residues. The CDR3 DNA sequence: TGTGCCGGCCATTATAACACCGGGGAGCTGTTTTTT. Protein sequence: CAGHYNTGELFF.

This rearrangement joins TRBV20-1 to TRBJ1-6; D is ambiguous. The germline CDR1 and CDR2 sequences are DFQATT and SNEGSKA (reference sequence). The CDR3 is 11 residues long. V dropped 3 bases and J dropped 13 bases, with 10 bases sitting between them. CDR3 in amino acids: CSARGDGPLHF. CDR3 bases: TGCAGTGCTAGGGGCGATGGCCCCCTCCACTTT.

This clonotype was counted a few times. The chain has TRBV5-5 and TRBJ2-7; D may match TRBD1 or TRBD2 (6 bases each). Per germline, CDR1 SGHKS and CDR2 YYEKEE (reference sequence). The germline V and J ends were trimmed by 3 bases and 4 bases, with 17 bases remaining between them. The CDR3 runs 15 residues. The CDR3 DNA reads TGTGCCAGCAGCTCTGGGGGGCGGATATCTTACGAGCAGTACTTC. Amino acids: CASSSGGRISYEQYF. The full variable domain, completed using reference TRBV5-5 and TRBJ2-7, is DAGVTQSPTHLIKTRGQQVTLRCSPISGHKSVSWYQQVLGQGPQFIFQYYEKEERGRGNFPDRFSARQFPNYSSELNVNALLLGDSALYLCASSSGGRISYEQYFGPGTRLTVT.

This clonotype was counted once. One junction end does not reproduce the germline sequence, and a read error may be involved. The V gene is TRBV7-9, the J gene TRBJ2-5, with 7 bases matching TRBD2. From germline, CDR1 is SEHNR and CDR2 FQNEAQ (reference sequence). The CDR3 length is 16 residues. CDR3: CANSSAADWGRGTQYF. CDR3 DNA sequence: TGTGCCAACAGCTCCGCGGCGGACTGGGGGAGGGGGACCCAGTACTTC.

The chain is built from TRBV20-1 and TRBJ2-3, with 9 bases lining up with TRBD1. J lost 2 bases, V lost 4 bases, and 16 bases had no gene match. The germline gives CDR1 DFQATT, CDR2 SNEGSKA (reference sequence). The CDR3 sequence is 18 residues long. The CDR3 is CSATNPQGAIINTDTQYF. DNA of the CDR3: TGCAGTGCTACTAACCCACAGGGGGCGATAATCAACACAGATACGCAGTATTTT.

This clonotype was seen many times. The genes are TRBV12-3 or TRBV12-4 and TRBJ2-4; perhaps TRBD2 as D (5 bases). V lost 2 bases to trimming and J lost 0 bases, with 8 bases between them. The CDR3 extends over 15 amino acids. DNA for the CDR3: TGTGCCAGCAGTTTATCGGGATTAGCCAAAAACATTCAGTACTTC. Translating gives CASSLSGLAKNIQYF.

This sequence joins TRBV7-2 and TRBJ2-3, with 16 bases identical to TRBD2. This CDR3 is built from 17 residues. The V segment lost 5 bases and the J segment 3 bases; nucleotides outside the gene matches: 5. Germline CDR1 is SGHTA and CDR2 is FQGNSA. CDR3 in DNA: TGTGCCAGCAGCCCGGGGACTAGCGGGGGGGTAACAGATACGCAGTATTTT. Translated, it gives CASSPGTSGGVTDTQYF.

This clonotype was detected a few times. V gene TRBV6-2 or TRBV6-3 combines with J gene TRBJ2-1; no definite D call. The germline CDR1 and CDR2 sequences are MNHEY and SVGEGT. Trimming stripped 2 bases from V and 4 bases from J, with 12 bases between. The CDR3 totals 15 residues. The CDR3 nucleotides read TGTGCCAGCAGTTACCGGGCAGGACCTTACAATGAGCAGTTCTTC. Protein: CASSYRAGPYNEQFF.

V gene TRBV7-6 combines with J gene TRBJ1-1, with unresolved D. The CDR3 has 14 amino acids. Between the trimmed V and J ends, which lost 3 bases and 1 base, there was a span of 9 bases. The germline gives CDR1 SGHVS, CDR2 FNYEAQ. The CDR3 DNA is TGTGCCAGCAGCTTGGCCCAGGAGAACACTGAAGCTTTCTTT. Residues: CASSLAQENTEAFF.

This clonotype has a handful of counts. The rearrangement links TRBV20-1 to TRBJ2-7; D could derive from TRBD1 or TRBD2 (5 bases each). The CDR3 covers 13 residues. Germline V gene data show CDR1 as DFQATT and CDR2 as SNEGSKA (reference sequence). V was trimmed by 6 bases and J by 6 bases, leaving 18 bases between them. DNA of the CDR3: TGCAGTGCCGCGGCCCGAGTCGGGGCCGAGCAGTACTTC. Translation: CSAAARVGAEQYF.

In its sample, this clonotype was seen many times. The CDR3 DNA follows: TGTGCCAGCCGGACTAGCGGGGGTTTCTCCTACGAGCAGTACTTC. This encodes CASRTSGGFSYEQYF. The chain uses TRBV7-2 and TRBJ2-7, with TRBD2 matching 13 bases. Germline CDR1 is SGHTA and CDR2 is FQGNSA. The CDR3 extends over 15 amino acids. With 8 bases clipped from V and 0 bases from J, the junction kept 4 bases outside the gene matches.

J is TRBJ2-2 and V is TRBV30; 14 nucleotides agree with TRBD2. Losses at the gene ends were 0 bases for V and 3 bases for J; bases not matched to a gene: 9. Germline values: CDR1 GTSNPN, CDR2 SVGIG (reference sequence). This CDR3 contains 19 residues. The CDR3 DNA reads TGTGCCTGGAGTGTATGGGTCCTGGGACTAGCGGGGGACACCGGGGAGCTGTTTTTT. It specifies CAWSVWVLGLAGDTGELFF.

The chain recombines TRBV5-1 with TRBJ2-5, with D hard to call. V dropped 3 bases and J dropped 4 bases, with 16 bases sitting between them. The germline CDR1 and CDR2 sequences are SGHRS and YFSETQ. This CDR3 comprises 15 residues. The CDR3 region is CASSWEGFVGETQYF. The DNA for the CDR3 is TGCGCCAGCAGCTGGGAAGGATTCGTCGGAGAGACCCAGTACTTC.